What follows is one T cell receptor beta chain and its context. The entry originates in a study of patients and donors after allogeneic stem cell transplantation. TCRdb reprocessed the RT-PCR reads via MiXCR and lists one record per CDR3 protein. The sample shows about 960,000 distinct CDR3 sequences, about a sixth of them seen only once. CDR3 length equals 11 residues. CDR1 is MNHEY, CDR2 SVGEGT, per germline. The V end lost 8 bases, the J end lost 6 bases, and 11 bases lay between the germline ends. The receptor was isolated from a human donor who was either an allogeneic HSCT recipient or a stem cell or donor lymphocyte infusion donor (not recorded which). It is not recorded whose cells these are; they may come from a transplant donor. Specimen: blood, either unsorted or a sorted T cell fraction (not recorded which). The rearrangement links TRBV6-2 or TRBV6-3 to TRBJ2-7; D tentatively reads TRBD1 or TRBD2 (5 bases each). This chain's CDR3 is CASDEGREQYF. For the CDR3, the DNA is TGTGCCAGCGACGAGGGGCGCGAGCAGTACTTC.